The count of the clone carrying this T cell receptor beta chain is one. An end of the junction differs from the germline gene, which may be a read error. The investigators made TCR beta cDNA from about 500 ng total RNA, using a constant-region primer. Three nested multiplex PCR rounds, a slightly modified ARM-PCR method, built the TCR beta libraries. TRBV1-TRBV30 forward primers paired with a C-beta reverse primer were used in the first two PCR rounds, which ran about 11 cycles each. One entry per CDR3 protein results from TCRdb running MiXCR on the multiplex PCR reads. The data hold 150,000 to 200,000 distinct CDR3 sequences, with around four fifths observed a single time. This CDR3 is 20 amino acids long. Germline V CDR1 and CDR2: SGHRS, YFSETQ. The data belong to a study of tumor-infiltrating lymphocytes in primary liver carcinoma. Each 20-30 mg portion of unsorted bulk tissue served as the source for co-extraction of RNA and DNA.

Sequenced: tumor tissue from primary liver carcinoma. The chain uses TRBV5-1 and TRBJ2-1, with TRBD2 identical over 13 bases. This TCR was sampled from a man aged 35-49 years with primary liver carcinoma and hepatitis B virus infection. CDR3 nucleotide sequence: TGCGCCAGCAGCTTGGGGGGGACTAGCGGGACCCCTACTCGCTACAATGAGCACTTCTTC. Protein product: CASSLGGTSGTPTRYNEHFF.